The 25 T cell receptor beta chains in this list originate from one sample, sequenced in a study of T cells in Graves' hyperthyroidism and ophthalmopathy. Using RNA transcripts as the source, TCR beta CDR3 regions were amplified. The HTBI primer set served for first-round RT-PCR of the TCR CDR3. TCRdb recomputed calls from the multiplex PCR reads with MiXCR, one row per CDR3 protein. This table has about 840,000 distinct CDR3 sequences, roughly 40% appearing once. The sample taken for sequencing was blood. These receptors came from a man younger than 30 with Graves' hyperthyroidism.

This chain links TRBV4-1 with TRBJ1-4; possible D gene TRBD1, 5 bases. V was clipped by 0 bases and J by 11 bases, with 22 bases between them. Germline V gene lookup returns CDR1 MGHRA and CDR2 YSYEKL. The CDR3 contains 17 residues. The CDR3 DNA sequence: TGCGCCAGCAGCCAAGAGGGTACGGGGTCCCTTAAGGGGAAACTGTTTTTT. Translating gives CASSQEGTGSLKGKLFF.

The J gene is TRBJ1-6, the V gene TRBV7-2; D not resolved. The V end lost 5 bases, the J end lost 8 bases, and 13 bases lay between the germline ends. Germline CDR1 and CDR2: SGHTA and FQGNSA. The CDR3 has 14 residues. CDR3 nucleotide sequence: TGTGCCAGCAGCCCGGGAGGGCTCCATTCACCCCTCCACTTT. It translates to CASSPGGLHSPLHF.

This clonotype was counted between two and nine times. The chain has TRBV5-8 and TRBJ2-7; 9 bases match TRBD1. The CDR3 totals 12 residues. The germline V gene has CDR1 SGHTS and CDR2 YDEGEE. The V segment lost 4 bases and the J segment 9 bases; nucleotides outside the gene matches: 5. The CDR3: CASSARDRAQYF. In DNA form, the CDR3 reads TGTGCCAGCAGCGCCCGGGACAGGGCGCAGTACTTC. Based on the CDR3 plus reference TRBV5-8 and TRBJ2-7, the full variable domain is EAGVTQSPTHLIKTRGQQATLRCSPISGHTSVYWYQQALGLGLQFLLWYDEGEERNRGNFPPRFSGRQFPNYSSELNVNALELEDSALYLCASSARDRAQYFGPGTRLTVT.

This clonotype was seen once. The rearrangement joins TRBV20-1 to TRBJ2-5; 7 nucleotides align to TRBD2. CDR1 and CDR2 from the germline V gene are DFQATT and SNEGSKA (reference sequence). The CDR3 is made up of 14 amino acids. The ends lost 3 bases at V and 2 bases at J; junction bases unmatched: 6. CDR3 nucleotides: TGCAGTGCTAGGTGGGGGGGGGGACAAGAGACCCAGTACTTC. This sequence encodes CSARWGGGQETQYF.

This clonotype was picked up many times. The CDR3 protein is CASADSGANVLTF. The CDR3 coding sequence is TGTGCCAGCGCGGACTCTGGGGCCAACGTCCTGACTTTC. The chain recombines TRBV2 with TRBJ2-6; D call uncertain. V lost 8 bases, J lost 0 bases, and 5 bases lay in between. CDR1 and CDR2 from the germline V gene are SNHLY and FYNNEI. The CDR3 is 13 amino acids.

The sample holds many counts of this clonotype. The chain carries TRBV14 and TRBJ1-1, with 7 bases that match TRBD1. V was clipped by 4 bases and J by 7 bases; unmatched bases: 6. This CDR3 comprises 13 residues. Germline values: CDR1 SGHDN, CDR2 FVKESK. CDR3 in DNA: TGTGCCAGCAGCCTCGGACAGGATGGTGAAGCTTTCTTT. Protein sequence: CASSLGQDGEAFF.

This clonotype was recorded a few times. CDR3 amino acids: CASSSDRANVLTF. For the CDR3, the DNA is TGTGCCAGCAGTTCGGACAGGGCCAACGTCCTGACTTTC. The chain employs TRBV12-3 or TRBV12-4 and TRBJ2-6; D might be TRBD1 (5 bases). There are 13 residues in the CDR3. The V and J ends lost 4 bases and 5 bases respectively, with 6 bases between them.

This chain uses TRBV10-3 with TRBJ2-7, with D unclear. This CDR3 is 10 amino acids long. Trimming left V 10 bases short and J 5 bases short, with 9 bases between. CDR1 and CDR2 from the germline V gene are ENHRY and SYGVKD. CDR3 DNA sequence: TGTGCCAGCAATCTCCACGAGCAGTACTTC. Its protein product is CASNLHEQYF.

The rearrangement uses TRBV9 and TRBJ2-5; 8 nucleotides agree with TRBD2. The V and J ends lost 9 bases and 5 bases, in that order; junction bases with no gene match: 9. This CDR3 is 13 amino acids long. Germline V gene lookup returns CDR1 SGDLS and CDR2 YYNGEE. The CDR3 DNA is TGTGCCAACCCTAGAGCGGGGGTTGAGACCCAGTACTTC. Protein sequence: CANPRAGVETQYF.

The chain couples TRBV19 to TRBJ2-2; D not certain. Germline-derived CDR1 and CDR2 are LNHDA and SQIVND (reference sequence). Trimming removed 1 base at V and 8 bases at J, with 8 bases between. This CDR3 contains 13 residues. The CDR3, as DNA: TGTGCCAGTAGTATAGGGGTGCAGGGGGAGCTGTTTTTT. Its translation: CASSIGVQGELFF.

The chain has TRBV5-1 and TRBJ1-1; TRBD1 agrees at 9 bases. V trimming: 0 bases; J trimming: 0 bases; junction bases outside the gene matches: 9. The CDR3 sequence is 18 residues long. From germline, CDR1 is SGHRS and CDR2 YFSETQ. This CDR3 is CASSLAEGQGFMNTEAFF. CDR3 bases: TGCGCCAGCAGCTTGGCCGAGGGACAGGGCTTTATGAACACTGAAGCTTTCTTT.

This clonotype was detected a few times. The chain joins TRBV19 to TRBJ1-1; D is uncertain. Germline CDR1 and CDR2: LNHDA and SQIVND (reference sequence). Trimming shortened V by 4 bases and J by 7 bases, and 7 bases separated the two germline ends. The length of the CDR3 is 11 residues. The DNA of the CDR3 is TGTGCCAGTAGTACGCAGATTGAAGCTTTCTTT. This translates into CASSTQIEAFF.

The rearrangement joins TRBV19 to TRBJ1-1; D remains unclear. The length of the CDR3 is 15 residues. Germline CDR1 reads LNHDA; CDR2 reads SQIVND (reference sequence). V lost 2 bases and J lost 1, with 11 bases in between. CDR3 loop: CASSISVHPNTEAFF. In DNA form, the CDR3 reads TGTGCCAGTAGTATATCCGTACACCCGAACACTGAAGCTTTCTTT.

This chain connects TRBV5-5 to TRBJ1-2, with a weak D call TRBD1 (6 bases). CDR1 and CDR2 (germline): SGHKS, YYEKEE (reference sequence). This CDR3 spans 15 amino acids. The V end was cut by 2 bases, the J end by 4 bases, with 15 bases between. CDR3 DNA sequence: TGTGCCAGCAGCTTCAGGGGAGTCGTGAGCTATGGCTACACCTTC. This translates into CASSFRGVVSYGYTF.

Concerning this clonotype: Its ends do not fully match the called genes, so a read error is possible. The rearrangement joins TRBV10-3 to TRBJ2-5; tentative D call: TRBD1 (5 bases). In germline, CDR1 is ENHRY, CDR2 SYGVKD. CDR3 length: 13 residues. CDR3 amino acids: CASSGHIKGTQYF. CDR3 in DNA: TGTGCCAGCAGTGGACACATCAAGGGGACCCAGTACTTC.

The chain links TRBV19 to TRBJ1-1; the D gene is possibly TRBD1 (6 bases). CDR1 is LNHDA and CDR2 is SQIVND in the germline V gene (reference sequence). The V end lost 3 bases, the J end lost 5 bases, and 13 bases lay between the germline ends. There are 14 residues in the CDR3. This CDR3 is CASSIGGLFTEAFF. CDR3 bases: TGTGCCAGTAGTATCGGGGGGCTGTTTACTGAAGCTTTCTTT.

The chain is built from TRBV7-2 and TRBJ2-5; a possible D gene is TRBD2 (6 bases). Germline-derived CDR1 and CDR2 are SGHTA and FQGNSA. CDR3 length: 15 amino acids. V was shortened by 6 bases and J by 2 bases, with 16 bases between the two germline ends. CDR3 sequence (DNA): TGTGCCAGCAGTTTTGTAGTAGCGGTACAAGAGACCCAGTACTTC. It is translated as CASSFVVAVQETQYF.

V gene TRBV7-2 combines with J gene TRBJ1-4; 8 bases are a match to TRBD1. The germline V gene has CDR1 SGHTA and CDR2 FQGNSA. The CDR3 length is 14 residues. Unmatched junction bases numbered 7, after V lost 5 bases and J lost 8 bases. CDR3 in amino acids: CASSNQGASEKLFF. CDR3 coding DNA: TGTGCCAGCAGCAATCAGGGGGCGTCCGAAAAACTGTTTTTT. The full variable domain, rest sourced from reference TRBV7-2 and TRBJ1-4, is GAGVSQSPSNKVTEKGKDVELRCDPISGHTALYWYRQSLGQGLEFLIYFQGNSAPDKSGLPSDRFSAERTGGSVSTLTIQRTQQEDSAVYLCASSNQGASEKLFFGSGTQLSVL.

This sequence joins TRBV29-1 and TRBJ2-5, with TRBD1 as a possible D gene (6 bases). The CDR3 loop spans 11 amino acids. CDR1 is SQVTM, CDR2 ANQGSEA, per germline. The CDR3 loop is CTRGVGETQYF. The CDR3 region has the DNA TGCACCAGGGGCGTTGGGGAGACCCAGTACTTC.

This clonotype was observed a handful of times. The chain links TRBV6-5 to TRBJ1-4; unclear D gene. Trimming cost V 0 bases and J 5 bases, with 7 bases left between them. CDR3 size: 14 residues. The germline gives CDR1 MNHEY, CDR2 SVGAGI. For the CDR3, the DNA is TGTGCCAGCAGTTACTCGGGCGGGAATGAAAAACTGTTTTTT. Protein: CASSYSGGNEKLFF.

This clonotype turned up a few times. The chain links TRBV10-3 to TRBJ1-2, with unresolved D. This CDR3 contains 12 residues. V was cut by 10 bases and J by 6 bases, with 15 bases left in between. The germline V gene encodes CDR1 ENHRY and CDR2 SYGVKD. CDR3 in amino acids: CASRREADGYTF. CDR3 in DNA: TGTGCCAGCAGGAGGGAGGCGGATGGCTACACCTTC.

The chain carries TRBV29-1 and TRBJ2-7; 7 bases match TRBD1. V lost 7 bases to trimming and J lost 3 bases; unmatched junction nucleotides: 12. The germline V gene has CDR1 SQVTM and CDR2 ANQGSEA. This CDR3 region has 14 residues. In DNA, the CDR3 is TGCAGCGCCGGTGGGGGACAGACCCACTACGAGCAGTACTTC. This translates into CSAGGGQTHYEQYF.

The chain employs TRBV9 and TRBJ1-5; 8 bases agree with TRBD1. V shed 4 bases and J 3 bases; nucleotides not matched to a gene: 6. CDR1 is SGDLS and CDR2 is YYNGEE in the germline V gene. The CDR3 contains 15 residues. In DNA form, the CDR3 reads TGTGCCAGCAGCCCGGGACAGGAGAACAATCAGCCCCAGCATTTT. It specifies CASSPGQENNQPQHF. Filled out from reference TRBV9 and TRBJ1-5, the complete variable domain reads DSGVTQTPKHLITATGQRVTLRCSPRSGDLSVYWYQQSLDQGLQFLIQYYNGEERAKGNILERFSAQQFPDLHSELNLSSLELGDSALYFCASSPGQENNQPQHFGDGTRLSIL.

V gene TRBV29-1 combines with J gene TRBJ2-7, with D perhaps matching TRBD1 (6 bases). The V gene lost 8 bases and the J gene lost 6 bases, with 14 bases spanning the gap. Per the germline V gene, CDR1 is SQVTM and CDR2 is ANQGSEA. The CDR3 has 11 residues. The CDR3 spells CSSFGQLEQYF. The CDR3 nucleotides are TGCAGCAGTTTTGGACAGCTCGAGCAGTACTTC.

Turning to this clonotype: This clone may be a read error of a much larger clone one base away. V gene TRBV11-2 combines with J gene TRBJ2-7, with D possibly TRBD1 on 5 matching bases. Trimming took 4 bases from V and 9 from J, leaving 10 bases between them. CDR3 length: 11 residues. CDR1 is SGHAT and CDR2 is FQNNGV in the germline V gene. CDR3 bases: TGTGCCAGCAGCTCTAGGGGCGGGCAGTACTTC. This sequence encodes CASSSRGGQYF.